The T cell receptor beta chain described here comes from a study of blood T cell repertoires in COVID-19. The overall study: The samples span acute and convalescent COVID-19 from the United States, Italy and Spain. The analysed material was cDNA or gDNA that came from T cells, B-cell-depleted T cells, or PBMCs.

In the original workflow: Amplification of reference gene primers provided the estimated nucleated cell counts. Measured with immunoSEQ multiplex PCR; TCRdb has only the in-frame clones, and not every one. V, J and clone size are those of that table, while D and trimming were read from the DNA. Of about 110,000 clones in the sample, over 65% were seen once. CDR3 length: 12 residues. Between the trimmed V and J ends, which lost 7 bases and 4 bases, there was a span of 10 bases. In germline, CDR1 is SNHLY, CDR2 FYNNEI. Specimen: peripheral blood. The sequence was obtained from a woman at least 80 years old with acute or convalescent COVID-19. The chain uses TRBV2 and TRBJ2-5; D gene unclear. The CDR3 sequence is CASTRTTETQYF. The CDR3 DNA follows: TGTGCCAGCACCCGTACTACAGAGACCCAGTACTTC. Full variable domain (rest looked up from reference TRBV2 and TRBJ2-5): EPEVTQTPSHQVTQMGQEVILRCVPISNHLYFYWYRQILGQKVEFLVSFYNNEISEKSEIFDDQFSVERPDGSNFTLKIRSTKLEDSAMYFCASTRTTETQYFGPGTRLLVL.